Sequencing of this TCR beta chain was carried out in a study of T-cell reconstitution after alpha-beta-depleted transplantation in children. This CDR3 region has 15 residues. V lost 7 bases and J lost 1; bases outside the gene matches: 4. In germline, CDR1 is MNHEY, CDR2 SVGEGT. This clonotype was counted at least ten times. Unique molecular identifiers were built into the TCRbeta library. TCRdb itself ran the PCR reads through MiXCR, one entry per CDR3 protein. Altogether over 200,000 distinct CDR3 sequences are present, roughly a tenth being singletons, with the ten largest covering about 6.2%. This TCR came from a human donor who donated a stem cell graft to a child with acute lymphoblastic leukemia. This sample comprised PBMCs from the stem cell graft donor, obtained from the stem cell graft. The J gene is TRBJ2-1, the V gene TRBV6-2 or TRBV6-3, with TRBD2 identical over 10 bases. The CDR3 DNA reads TGTGCCAGCAACCCGGGACTAGCGTCCTACAATGAGCAGTTCTTC. Translation: CASNPGLASYNEQFF.